These 32 T cell receptor beta chains originate from one sample sequenced in a study of identifying expanded T cells in peripheral blood. Clones were sequenced by immunoSEQ multiplex PCR, and TCRdb holds only the in-frame ones, with some missing. The sample lists around 50,000 clones, approximately 89% occurring once. The specimen was blood. The source of these receptors is a person aged 18 to 75 in good health.

The chain couples TRBV7-2 to TRBJ2-1, with D unclear. V was cut by 4 bases and J by 3 bases, with 10 bases left in between. The CDR3 consists of 14 residues. CDR1 SGHTA and CDR2 FQGNSA come from the germline V gene. CDR3 nucleotides: TGTGCCAGCAGCTACCGTACTAACTACAATGAGCAGTTCTTC. Its protein product is CASSYRTNYNEQFF.

V is TRBV7-2 and J is TRBJ2-3; D unresolved. CDR1 is SGHTA and CDR2 is FQGNSA in the germline V gene. Deletions cut 5 bases from V and 2 bases from J, with 8 bases between. The CDR3 covers 13 residues. The CDR3 nucleotides read TGTGCCAGCAGCCGGACCAACACAGATACGCAGTATTTT. Protein product: CASSRTNTDTQYF. Full variable domain (outside the CDR3, taken from reference TRBV7-2 and TRBJ2-3): GAGVSQSPSNKVTEKGKDVELRCDPISGHTALYWYRQSLGQGLEFLIYFQGNSAPDKSGLPSDRFSAERTGGSVSTLTIQRTQQEDSAVYLCASSRTNTDTQYFGPGTRLTVL.

Here the CDR3 DNA reads TGTGCCAGTAGTGCGAGCTCTGGGGCCAACGTCCTGACTTTC. It specifies CASSASSGANVLTF. The chain recombines TRBV19 with TRBJ2-6; D is uncertain. V was clipped by 5 bases and J by 0 bases, with 5 bases between them. The CDR3 spans 14 residues. Germline V lookup: CDR1 LNHDA, CDR2 SQIVND (reference sequence). Complete variable domain (other parts from reference TRBV19 and TRBJ2-6): DGGITQSPKYLFRKEGQNVTLSCEQNLNHDAMYWYRQDPGQGLRLIYYSQIVNDFQKGDIAEGYSVSREKKESFPLTVTSAQKNPTAFYLCASSASSGANVLTFGAGSRLTVL.

This clone came up once. CDR3 sequence: CASSVETSGIGTDTQYF. CDR3 bases: TGTGCCAGCAGCGTAGAGACTAGCGGGATCGGCACAGATACGCAGTATTTT. The chain links TRBV9 to TRBJ2-3; 11 nucleotides line up with TRBD2. J lost 1 base, V lost 0 bases, and 4 bases had no gene match. The germline gives CDR1 SGDLS, CDR2 YYNGEE. The CDR3 is 17 amino acids.

This clone has just a few counts. This rearrangement joins TRBV9 to TRBJ2-1, with 8 bases fitting TRBD1. Trimming at V came to 3 bases and at J to 0 bases, leaving 5 bases not matched to a gene. CDR3 length: 16 amino acids. Germline loops: CDR1 SGDLS, CDR2 YYNGEE. The CDR3: CASSAGQVSSYNEQFF. For the CDR3, the DNA is TGTGCCAGCAGCGCGGGACAGGTAAGCTCCTACAATGAGCAGTTCTTC.

This clone was detected only a few times. The rearrangement uses TRBV6-1 and TRBJ1-2; 7 bases align to TRBD1. The J segment lost 4 bases and the V segment lost 6 bases, leaving 11 bases of the junction unmatched. Germline CDR1 and CDR2: MNHNS and SASEGT. CDR3 size: 15 residues. CDR3 DNA: TGTGCCAGCAGCGAACGACAGGGAGGAATCTATGGCTACACCTTC. This sequence encodes CASSERQGGIYGYTF.

The chain uses TRBV30 and TRBJ2-2; no clear D gene. This CDR3 comprises 15 residues. Trimming took off 2 bases at V and 1 base at J, with 11 bases between the two ends. The V gene's germline CDR1 is GTSNPN and CDR2 SVGIG (reference sequence). This CDR3 reads CAWSLVSRNTGELFF. CDR3 DNA: TGTGCCTGGAGTTTGGTGAGCCGGAACACCGGGGAGCTGTTTTTT. The full variable domain, rest sourced from reference TRBV30 and TRBJ2-2, is SQTIHQWPATLVQPVGSPLSLECTVEGTSNPNLYWYRQAAGRGLQLLFYSVGIGQISSEVPQNLSASRPQDRQFILSSKKLLLSDSGFYLCAWSLVSRNTGELFFGEGSRLTVL.

The rearrangement uses TRBV5-8 and TRBJ2-3, with D perhaps TRBD1 (6 bases). The germline V gene has CDR1 SGHTS and CDR2 YDEGEE. The length of the CDR3 is 13 residues. The V end lost 5 bases, the J end lost 4 bases, and 11 bases lay between the germline ends. The CDR3 DNA follows: TGTGCCAGCAGACACAGGGAAGCAGATACGCAGTATTTT. Translated: CASRHREADTQYF.

This clone was seen just once. This rearrangement joins TRBV10-2 to TRBJ2-7; 9 nucleotides align to TRBD2. V dropped 6 bases and J dropped 0; count of bases not matched to a gene: 3. The CDR3 runs to 14 residues. Germline loops: CDR1 WSHSY, CDR2 SAAADI. CDR3 nucleotides: TGCGCCAGCAGGCGGACTAGCGACTCCTACGAGCAGTACTTC. Residues: CASRRTSDSYEQYF.

The chain couples TRBV5-5 to TRBJ1-1; D not resolved. The germline CDR1 and CDR2 sequences are SGHKS and YYEKEE (reference sequence). V lost 1 base and J lost 0, with 7 bases in between. The CDR3 loop spans 14 amino acids. CDR3 nucleotides: TGTGCCAGCAGCTTGCTGTCCGTGAACACTGAAGCTTTCTTT. Translation gives CASSLLSVNTEAFF.

The chain employs TRBV5-6 and TRBJ2-7; D remains unclear. V lost 1 base, J lost 1 base, and 9 bases lay in between. The CDR3 loop spans 14 amino acids. Germline lookup yields CDR1 SGHDT and CDR2 YYEEEE. As DNA, the CDR3 is TGTGCCAGCAGCTTGAGTCGGGTGTCCTACGAGCAGTACTTC. Protein sequence: CASSLSRVSYEQYF.

This chain connects TRBV9 to TRBJ2-5; TRBD2 matches at 8 bases. Germline CDR1 reads SGDLS; CDR2 reads YYNGEE. The CDR3 runs to 15 residues. The J segment lost 2 bases and the V segment lost 0 bases, leaving 3 bases of the junction unmatched. CDR3 in DNA: TGTGCCAGCAGCGTAGGTAGCGGGACGCAAGAGACCCAGTACTTC. It specifies CASSVGSGTQETQYF.

V usage is TRBV2 and J usage is TRBJ2-2, with D perhaps TRBD1 or TRBD2 (5 bases each). The CDR3 has 20 amino acids. Germline-derived CDR1 and CDR2 are SNHLY and FYNNEI. V lost 5 bases and J 3 bases, leaving 28 bases between the germline ends. The chain's CDR3 is CASSRSPWPRDAGDTGELFF. CDR3 coding DNA: TGTGCCAGCAGTCGATCCCCATGGCCCCGGGACGCAGGAGACACCGGGGAGCTGTTTTTT.

The chain is built from TRBV6-1 and TRBJ1-5, with D hard to call. The CDR3 runs 13 residues. Germline V gene data show CDR1 as MNHNS and CDR2 as SASEGT. The V gene lost 0 bases and the J gene lost 4 bases, with 4 bases spanning the gap. This CDR3 reads CASSEAENQPQHF. The CDR3 DNA follows: TGTGCCAGCAGTGAAGCGGAGAATCAGCCCCAGCATTTT.

This chain links TRBV2 with TRBJ1-1; no definite D call. Trimming shortened V by 6 bases and J by 5 bases, and 13 bases separated the two germline ends. The CDR3 runs to 13 residues. CDR1 and CDR2 (germline): SNHLY, FYNNEI. CDR3 nucleotide sequence: TGTGCCAGCAGGGGTTCATCCACGACTGAAGCTTTCTTT. It encodes CASRGSSTTEAFF.

The chain links TRBV29-1 to TRBJ2-1; maybe TRBD1 (6 bases). Per the germline V gene, CDR1 is SQVTM and CDR2 is ANQGSEA. This CDR3 has 17 amino acids. The germline V and J ends were trimmed by 0 bases and 2 bases, with 17 bases remaining between them. The CDR3 sequence is CSVEDPLGHGAYNEQFF. CDR3 nucleotides: TGCAGCGTTGAAGATCCCTTGGGACACGGGGCCTACAATGAGCAGTTCTTC.

CDR3 amino acids: CASSLEAATSYEQYF. The CDR3, as DNA: TGTGCCAGCAGCTTAGAGGCAGCTACCTCCTACGAGCAGTACTTC. The chain is built from TRBV7-8 and TRBJ2-7, with no clear D. V was shortened by 1 base and J by 0 bases, with 10 bases between the two germline ends. CDR3 size: 15 residues. CDR1 is SGHVS and CDR2 is FQNEAQ in the germline V gene.

The V gene is TRBV5-1, the J gene TRBJ2-1; the match to TRBD1 covers 10 bases. Germline loops: CDR1 SGHRS, CDR2 YFSETQ. With 4 bases clipped from V and 7 bases from J, the junction kept 5 bases outside the gene matches. This CDR3 has 14 amino acids. The CDR3 DNA sequence: TGCGCCAGCAGCATACCGGGACAGGGGAATGAGCAGTTCTTC. Translating it yields CASSIPGQGNEQFF.

V usage is TRBV6-5 and J usage is TRBJ2-5; D may match TRBD1 or TRBD2 (5 bases each). V lost 4 bases and J 1 base, leaving 13 bases between the germline ends. The CDR3 extends over 15 amino acids. Germline V CDR1 and CDR2: MNHEY, SVGAGI. CDR3 sequence reads: CASSFMAGTQETQYF. The CDR3 DNA reads as TGTGCCAGCAGTTTTATGGCAGGGACCCAAGAGACCCAGTACTTC.

J is TRBJ2-3 and V is TRBV2; D is undetermined. The germline V gene has CDR1 SNHLY and CDR2 FYNNEI. The germline V and J ends were trimmed by 4 bases and 6 bases, with 14 bases remaining between them. The CDR3 is 14 residues long. CDR3 bases: TGTGCCAGCAGTGTAGAAGCGAGTTCGGATACGCAGTATTTT. Its translation is CASSVEASSDTQYF.

V and J are TRBV27 and TRBJ2-7, with D possibly matching TRBD2 (6 bases). The length of the CDR3 is 14 residues. The V gene's germline CDR1 is MNHEY and CDR2 SMNVEV (reference sequence). V lost 8 bases, J lost 3 bases, and 17 bases lay in between. The CDR3 nucleotides are TGTGCCAGCGGATTCCGGGGGAATAACTACGAGCAGTACTTC. It translates to CASGFRGNNYEQYF.

This clone was counted between two and nine times. The V call is TRBV7-8, the J call TRBJ2-1, with D uncertain. Germline V gene data show CDR1 as SGHVS and CDR2 as FQNEAQ. The CDR3 covers 15 residues. V was clipped by 0 bases and J by 8 bases, with 14 bases between them. This CDR3 is CASSLANPIRDEQFF. The CDR3 nucleotides are TGTGCCAGCAGCTTAGCGAACCCAATCCGGGATGAGCAGTTCTTC. Supplemented by reference TRBV7-8 and TRBJ2-1, the full variable domain reads GAGVSQSPRYKVAKRGQDVALRCDPISGHVSLFWYQQALGQGPEFLTYFQNEAQLDKSGLPSDRFFAERPEGSVSTLKIQRTQQEDSAVYLCASSLANPIRDEQFFGPGTRLTVL.

The gene calls are TRBV6-6 and TRBJ2-1; D is perhaps TRBD2 (5 bases). The germline V gene has CDR1 MNHNY and CDR2 SVGAGI (reference sequence). The V and J ends lost 1 base and 7 bases respectively, with 11 bases between them. This CDR3 has 14 residues. The CDR3 loop is CASSYLDRRNEQFF. CDR3 DNA sequence: TGTGCCAGCAGTTACTTGGACCGGAGGAATGAGCAGTTCTTC.

Only one count was recorded for this clone. CDR3 DNA: TGTGCCAGCAGCAACGGACAGGGGAACACCGGGGAGCTGTTTTTT. Protein sequence: CASSNGQGNTGELFF. The rearrangement joins TRBV13 to TRBJ2-2, with 8 bases identical to TRBD1. Germline V gives CDR1 PRHDT, CDR2 FYEKMQ (reference sequence). CDR3 length: 15 amino acids. V gave up 5 bases and J gave up 1 base; unmatched junction bases: 3.

The chain links TRBV30 to TRBJ1-5, with TRBD1 matching over 10 bases. The CDR3 covers 14 residues. Losses at the gene ends were 5 bases for V and 3 bases for J; bases not matched to a gene: 4. The germline CDR1 and CDR2 sequences are GTSNPN and SVGIG (reference sequence). The CDR3 coding sequence is TGTGCCTGGGAAGGGACAGGGGACAATCAGCCCCAGCATTTT. Protein product: CAWEGTGDNQPQHF. The full variable domain, its missing parts supplied by reference TRBV30 and TRBJ1-5, is SQTIHQWPATLVQPVGSPLSLECTVEGTSNPNLYWYRQAAGRGLQLLFYSVGIGQISSEVPQNLSASRPQDRQFILSSKKLLLSDSGFYLCAWEGTGDNQPQHFGDGTRLSIL.

The chain is built from TRBV2 and TRBJ2-1; D is perhaps TRBD1 (5 bases). V was shortened by 3 bases and J by 8 bases, with 14 bases between the two germline ends. The CDR3 is 14 amino acids. From germline, CDR1 is SNHLY and CDR2 FYNNEI. The CDR3 region is CASSDDLVGDEQFF. The CDR3 coding sequence is TGTGCCAGCAGTGATGATCTAGTAGGGGATGAGCAGTTCTTC.

The V and J genes are TRBV12-5 and TRBJ1-4, with unresolved D. V dropped 4 bases and J dropped 5 bases, with 14 bases sitting between them. Per germline, CDR1 LGHNT and CDR2 FRNRAP. This CDR3 contains 15 residues. Written as DNA, the CDR3 is TGTGCTAGTGGTTCCTCGGGCCGGGGAAATGAAAAACTGTTTTTT. This encodes CASGSSGRGNEKLFF.

The chain employs TRBV19 and TRBJ2-3, with D possibly being TRBD2 (5 bases). The germline gives CDR1 LNHDA, CDR2 SQIVND (reference sequence). There are 14 residues in the CDR3. Trimming left V 5 bases short and J 2 bases short, with 11 bases between. The DNA for the CDR3 is TGTGCCAGTAGTTTCGGGGAATTCACAGATACGCAGTATTTT. Protein: CASSFGEFTDTQYF.

The rearrangement links TRBV27 to TRBJ2-5; D not resolved. The V gene's germline CDR1 is MNHEY and CDR2 SMNVEV (reference sequence). V was cut by 4 bases and J by 4 bases, with 16 bases left in between. The CDR3 runs 15 residues. CDR3 in amino acids: CASSSLEGFGETQYF. CDR3 nucleotide sequence: TGTGCCAGCAGTTCCCTAGAAGGGTTCGGAGAGACCCAGTACTTC.

CDR3: CASSQTLAGRSDTQYF. CDR3 bases: TGCGCCAGCAGCCAAACTCTAGCGGGGAGGTCAGATACGCAGTATTTT. The V call is TRBV4-1, the J call TRBJ2-3; 9 nucleotides agree with TRBD2. Germline CDR1 and CDR2: MGHRA and YSYEKL. The CDR3 is 16 residues long. Trimming at V came to 2 bases and at J to 4 bases, leaving 7 bases not matched to a gene.

V gene TRBV29-1 combines with J gene TRBJ2-3; the D gene could be TRBD1 or TRBD2 (5 bases each). The CDR3 has 14 amino acids. Trimming shortened V by 7 bases and J by 5 bases, and 19 bases separated the two germline ends. CDR1 SQVTM and CDR2 ANQGSEA come from the germline V gene. The CDR3 DNA sequence: TGCAGCGGTCGCCCGGGGCTAGTGATAGATACGCAGTATTTT. This translates into CSGRPGLVIDTQYF.

The chain links TRBV14 to TRBJ1-1; 10 bases line up with TRBD1. The trim removed 5 bases at V and 5 bases at J, leaving 14 bases unmatched. The CDR3 loop spans 17 amino acids. Germline values: CDR1 SGHDN, CDR2 FVKESK. This CDR3 reads CASSSTGTGAWTTEAFF. In nucleotides, the CDR3 is TGTGCCAGCAGCTCTACCGGGACAGGGGCGTGGACGACTGAAGCTTTCTTT.